A selection of T cell receptor beta chains follows, all from one sample in a study of cytomegalovirus exposure and HLA in healthy donors. Clones were read by immunoSEQ multiplex PCR, and TCRdb kept only the in-frame ones, dropping some. This table has 150,000 to 200,000 clones, 60% to 80% appearing once. Sequencing was performed on PBMCs. All receptors come from a woman in her fifties or sixties in good health and CMV-seropositive. The CDR3 runs from the conserved cysteine through the conserved F or W. The D gene is left open where the match is weak. Size is stated for part of the rows, as once, few or many counts, or as a class when the clone is expanded.

>TRBJ2-2|TRBD2|NA|TRBV5-1
TGCGCCAGCAGCCCCCTAGCGGGGGGGCTAGCGAACACCGGGGAGCTGTTTTTT
CASSPLAGGLANTGELFF
>TRBJ1-1|NA|NA|TRBV5-4
TGTGCCAGCAGCTTGGTCGGGAGATTGAACACTGAAGCTTTCTTT
CASSLVGRLNTEAFF
>TRBJ2-1|TRBD1|NA|TRBV5-6
TGTGCCAGCAGCGGGGACAGGGGACGGTACAATGAGCAGTTCTTC
CASSGDRGRYNEQFF
>TRBJ1-2|NA|NA|TRBV2
TGTGCCAGCAGTGAGAACAGGGCAACGAACTATGGCTACACCTTC
CASSENRATNYGYTF
>TRBJ2-2|TRBD1|NA|TRBV19
TGTGCCAGTAGGGTTTGGACAGGGGGCACCGGGGAGCTGTTTTTT
CASRVWTGGTGELFF
>TRBJ2-7|NA|NA|TRBV1
TGCACCAGCAGCCAAGATCGACTAGCGGGGTACTACGAGCAGTACTTC
CTSSQDRLAGYYEQYF
>TRBJ2-1|TRBD1|few|TRBV19
TGTGCCAGTAGTATAGAAGGGACAGGACCTTACAATGAGCAGTTCTTC
CASSIEGTGPYNEQFF
>TRBJ1-4|NA|NA|TRBV6-5
TGTGCCAGCAGTTACTCTTACAGAAATGAAAAACTGTTTTTT
CASSYSYRNEKLFF
>TRBJ1-4|TRBD1|NA|TRBV7-9
TGTGCCAGCAGCTTAGGGGGGACAGGGGATGAAAAACTGTTTTTT
CASSLGGTGDEKLFF
>TRBJ1-4|NA|few|TRBV5-6
TGTGCCAGCAGCGAGCCAACAGGCTCAACTAATGAAAAACTGTTTTTT
CASSEPTGSTNEKLFF
>TRBJ2-7|TRBD1|NA|TRBV20-1
TGCAGCGGACAGGGCCCCTACGAGCAGTACTTC
CSGQGPYEQYF
>TRBJ2-3|NA|NA|TRBV9
TGTGCCAGCAGCGTTGGGGGGGCCGGGACAGATACGCAGTATTTT
CASSVGGAGTDTQYF
>TRBJ2-3|NA|NA|TRBV5-5
TGTGCCAGCAGCCTGGGTCCGAGCTTTTTCGGTAGCACAGATACGCAGTATTTT
CASSLGPSFFGSTDTQYF
>TRBJ1-4|NA|NA|TRBV7-2
TGTGCCAGCAGCTTATCCCGGGGGGCGGAAAAACTGTTTTTT
CASSLSRGAEKLFF
>TRBJ1-1|TRBD1|once|TRBV30
TGTGCCTGTAATAAACAGGGGGCAATCACTGAAGCTTTCTTT
CACNKQGAITEAFF
>TRBJ1-1|NA|NA|TRBV7-9
TGTGCCAGCAGCTTAGAGTGGGTTCGAGGAACTGAAGCTTTCTTT
CASSLEWVRGTEAFF
>TRBJ1-1|TRBD1|few|TRBV19
TGTGCCAGTAGTTCCCTCCGGACAGGAGGGGAAGCTTTCTTT
CASSSLRTGGEAFF
>TRBJ2-7|NA|NA|TRBV2
TGTGCCGGCAGTTCCCGTATCTACGAGCAGTACTTC
CAGSSRIYEQYF
>TRBJ1-5|TRBD1|NA|TRBV19
TGTGCCAGTAGTACGGGACAGGGATCGGAGAATCAGCCCCAGCATTTT
CASSTGQGSENQPQHF
>TRBJ1-4|NA|NA|TRBV27
TGTGCCAGCAGTTTACTTGCAGGGGTTACTAATGAAAAACTGTTTTTT
CASSLLAGVTNEKLFF
>TRBJ1-1|TRBD1|NA|TRBV5-1
TGCGCCAGCAGAATTACAGGGGTGAACACTGAAGCTTTCTTT
CASRITGVNTEAFF
>TRBJ2-3|TRBD2|NA|TRBV28
TGTGCCAGCAGTTCTCCAGCGGGGGGGATCACAGATACGCAGTATTTT
CASSSPAGGITDTQYF
>TRBJ2-3|TRBD2|NA|TRBV7-9
TGTGCCAGCAGCTTATCTAGCGGGCCCCTCAGCACAGATACGCAGTATTTT
CASSLSSGPLSTDTQYF
>TRBJ1-1|NA|NA|TRBV5-1
TGCGCCAGCAGCTTGGCGGGGGTTGGTACTGAAGCTTTCTTT
CASSLAGVGTEAFF
>TRBJ1-1|NA|NA|TRBV5-6
TGTGCCAGCAGCCAAGGACAGAAGAACACTGAAGCTTTCTTT
CASSQGQKNTEAFF
>TRBJ1-1|NA|NA|TRBV4-3
TGCGCCAGCAGCCAAGACCAGGGGCTAGGCACTGAAGCTTTCTTT
CASSQDQGLGTEAFF
>TRBJ2-5|NA|NA|TRBV7-2
TGTGCCAGCAGCTTAGCGCTCGAGGAGACCCAGTACTTC
CASSLALEETQYF
>TRBJ2-7|TRBD2|NA|TRBV7-9
TGTGCCAGCAGCTTTGGGACTACCTCGAAAGAGCAGTACTTC
CASSFGTTSKEQYF
>TRBJ1-4|NA|NA|TRBV7-2
TGTGCCAGCAGCTTAGCGGGGAGGACTAATGAAAAACTGTTTTTT
CASSLAGRTNEKLFF
>TRBJ2-2|NA|NA|TRBV27
TGTGCCAGCAGTTCCTCCTTAAACACCGGGGAGCTGTTTTTT
CASSSSLNTGELFF
>TRBJ2-7|NA|NA|TRBV7-6
TGTGCCAGCAGCTTAGTTGGGCAGGGCTCCTACGAGCAGTACTTC
CASSLVGQGSYEQYF
>TRBJ2-1|NA|few|TRBV6-1
TGTGCCAGCAGCGTACGGAGAGGTGAGCAGTTCTTC
CASSVRRGEQFF
>TRBJ2-1|TRBD2|NA|TRBV5-1
TGCGCCAGCAGCTTCCTAGCGGGGTCGAACAATGAGCAGTTCTTC
CASSFLAGSNNEQFF
>TRBJ1-2|TRBD1|NA|TRBV18
TGTGCCAGCTCACCACCCATGGGACAGCTTGGCTATGGCTACACCTTC
CASSPPMGQLGYGYTF
>TRBJ2-7|TRBD2|NA|TRBV6-1
TGTGCCAGCGGCGGACTAGCGGGGACTTACGAGCAGTACTTC
CASGGLAGTYEQYF
>TRBJ1-1|NA|NA|TRBV20-1
TGCAGTGCTAGTTACTTTATCGAAGCTTTCTTT
CSASYFIEAFF
>TRBJ2-7|TRBD1|NA|TRBV18
TGTGCCAGCTCACCGGGGGCGGGACAGGCGGCTCCCCACGAGCAGTACTTC
CASSPGAGQAAPHEQYF
>TRBJ2-5|TRBD2|NA|TRBV29-1
TGCAGCGTTTGGACTAGCGGGGCCAACCAAGAGACCCAGTACTTC
CSVWTSGANQETQYF
>TRBJ2-3|TRBD2|NA|TRBV9
TGTGCCAGCAGCGTACTAGCGGGAGGCACAGATACGCAGTATTTT
CASSVLAGGTDTQYF
>TRBJ2-1|TRBD1|NA|TRBV23-1
TGCGCCAGCAGTCACGCGAAAGGGACAGGGGTTGGCATAGGGCAGCTCACGCAGTTCTTC
CASSHAKGTGVGIGQLTQFF
>TRBJ1-1|NA|NA|TRBV5-5
TGTGCCAGCAGCTACCAGGCAGGGGACATGGGTGAAGCTTTCTTT
CASSYQAGDMGEAFF
>TRBJ2-1|TRBD2|NA|TRBV11-2
TGTGCCAGCAGGGGGACTAGCGGTTCCCCTAGCTCCTACAATGAGCAGTTCTTC
CASRGTSGSPSSYNEQFF
>TRBJ2-7|TRBD2|NA|TRBV15
TGTGCCACCAGCATGGGACTAGCGGGAGAAGGCTACGAGCAGTACTTC
CATSMGLAGEGYEQYF
>TRBJ1-1|NA|NA|TRBV7-9
TGTGCCAGCAGCCGGGAAGTTGCTGAAGCTTTCTTT
CASSREVAEAFF
>TRBJ1-1|NA|NA|TRBV28
TGTGCCAGCAGTGGGGAGGGTTATGAAGCTTTCTTT
CASSGEGYEAFF
>TRBJ1-1|TRBD1|NA|TRBV6-1
TGTGCCAGCAGTGAACATCTCGGGGGGGACGGACAGGGGAGGCCAGTTTTCTTT
CASSEHLGGDGQGRPVFF
>TRBJ2-4|TRBD2|NA|TRBV7-2
TGTGCCAGCAGCTTAAGTTCGGGGGGAAACATTCAGTACTTC
CASSLSSGGNIQYF
>TRBJ1-6|NA|NA|TRBV10-2
TGCGCCAGCATGGCGACAGTCAGGAGCTCCTATAATTCACCCCTCCACTTT
CASMATVRSSYNSPLHF
>TRBJ2-3|NA|NA|TRBV7-2
TGTGCCAGCAGCCCGACAGTTTCTTCCGATACGCAGTATTTT
CASSPTVSSDTQYF
>TRBJ2-5|NA|NA|TRBV27
TGTGCCAGCAGCTCAACCCGGGGGACCCAGTACTTC
CASSSTRGTQYF
>TRBJ2-2|NA|NA|TRBV10-1
TGCGCCAGCAGTGATTTTGGACAGAGCACCGGGGAGCTGTTTTTT
CASSDFGQSTGELFF
>TRBJ2-3|TRBD2|few|TRBV30
TGTGCCTGGAGTGTGGGGGGGGGTGCAAATACGCAGTATTTT
CAWSVGGGANTQYF
>TRBJ2-3|TRBD1|few|TRBV9
TGTGCCAGCAGCGTTGAGGGGGCCAGCACAGATACGCAGTATTTT
CASSVEGASTDTQYF
>TRBJ2-7|NA|NA|TRBV4-3
TGCGCCAGCAGCCAAGATCTGGGGCTGGCAGGGTATGAGTACGAGCAGTACTTC
CASSQDLGLAGYEYEQYF
>TRBJ2-2|TRBD1|few|TRBV30
TGTGCCTGGAGAGGGACAGTTAACACCGGGGAGCTGTTTTTT
CAWRGTVNTGELFF
>TRBJ1-2|TRBD1|NA|TRBV2
TGTGCCAACAGACAGGGTCTCTATGGCTACACCTTC
CANRQGLYGYTF
>TRBJ1-4|TRBD1|NA|TRBV25-1
TGTGCCAGCAGTGATAGGACAGGAAGTGAAAAACTGTTTTTT
CASSDRTGSEKLFF
>TRBJ2-1|NA|once|TRBV9
TGTGCCAGCAGCCCAGGGGGCGGGAGCTCCTACAATGAGCAGTTCTTC
CASSPGGGSSYNEQFF
>TRBJ1-4|NA|once|TRBV10-3
TGTGCCATCGGAACAGGCAATGCAACTAATGAAAAACTGTTTTTT
CAIGTGNATNEKLFF